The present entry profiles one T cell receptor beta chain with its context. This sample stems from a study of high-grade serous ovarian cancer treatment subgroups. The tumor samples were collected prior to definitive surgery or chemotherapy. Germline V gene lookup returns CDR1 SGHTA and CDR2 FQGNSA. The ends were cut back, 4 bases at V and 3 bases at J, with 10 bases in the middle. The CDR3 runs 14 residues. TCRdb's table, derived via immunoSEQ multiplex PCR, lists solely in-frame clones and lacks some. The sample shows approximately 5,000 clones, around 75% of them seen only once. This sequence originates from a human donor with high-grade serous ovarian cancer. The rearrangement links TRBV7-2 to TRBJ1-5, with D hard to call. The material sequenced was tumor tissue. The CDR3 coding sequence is TGTGCCAGCAGCTCGGACGGTTACAATCAGCCCCAGCATTTT. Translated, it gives CASSSDGYNQPQHF.